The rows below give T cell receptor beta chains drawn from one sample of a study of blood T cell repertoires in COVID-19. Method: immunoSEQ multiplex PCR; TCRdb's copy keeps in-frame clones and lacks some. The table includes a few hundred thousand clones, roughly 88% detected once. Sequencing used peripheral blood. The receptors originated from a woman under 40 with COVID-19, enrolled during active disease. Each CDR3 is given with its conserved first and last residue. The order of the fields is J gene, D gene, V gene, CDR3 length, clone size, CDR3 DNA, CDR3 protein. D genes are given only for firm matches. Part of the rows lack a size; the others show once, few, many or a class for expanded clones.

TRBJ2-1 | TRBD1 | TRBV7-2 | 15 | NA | TGTGCCAGCAGCCCCCCGGGACAGCTCTACAATGAGCAGTTCTTC | CASSPPGQLYNEQFF
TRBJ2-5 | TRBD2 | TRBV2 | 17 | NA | TGTGCCAGCAGTGAAAGCTGGCTACTAGCGGGGGAAGAGACCCAGTACTTC | CASSESWLLAGEETQYF
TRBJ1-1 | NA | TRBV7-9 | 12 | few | TGTGCCAGCAGCCCACCCCAGACTGAAGCTTTCTTT | CASSPPQTEAFF
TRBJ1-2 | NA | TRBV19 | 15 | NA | TGTGCCAGTAGTATAGGGCCGGGAGAGGCGACTGGCTACACCTTC | CASSIGPGEATGYTF
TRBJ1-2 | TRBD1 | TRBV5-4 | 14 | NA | TGTGCCAGCAGCCCGGGACAGGGGTTAAGGAGTAACACCTTC | CASSPGQGLRSNTF
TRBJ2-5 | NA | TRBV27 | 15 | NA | TGTGCCAGCAGTTTATCGCGACAGAATCAAGAGACCCAGTACTTC | CASSLSRQNQETQYF
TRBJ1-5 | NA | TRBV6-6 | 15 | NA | TGTGCCAGCAGGCTCGCCCCCGGGTCCAATCAGCCCCAGCATTTT | CASRLAPGSNQPQHF
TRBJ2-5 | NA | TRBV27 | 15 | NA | TGTGCCAGCAGTGGTCCCACAGGGGGGGAAGAGACCCAGTACTTC | CASSGPTGGEETQYF
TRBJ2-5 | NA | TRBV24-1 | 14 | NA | TGTGCCACCAGTCATACTGGTCTTCAAGAGACCCAGTACTTC | CATSHTGLQETQYF
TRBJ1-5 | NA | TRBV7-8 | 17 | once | TGTGCCAGCAGTTCCCCGGAGCGGGGGTCTAGCAATCAGCCCCAGCATTTT | CASSSPERGSSNQPQHF
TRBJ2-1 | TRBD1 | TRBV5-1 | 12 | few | TGCGCCAGCAGCTTGGCAGGGACAGAAAAGTTCTTC | CASSLAGTEKFF
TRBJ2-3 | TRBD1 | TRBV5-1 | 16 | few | TGCGCCAGCAGCTTCCGAGGGGGCGTGCGAACAGATACGCAGTATTTT | CASSFRGGVRTDTQYF
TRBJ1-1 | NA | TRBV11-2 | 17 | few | TGTGCCAGCAGCGAGAGGGTCAGCCGCCTTTTTAACACTGAAGCTTTCTTT | CASSERVSRLFNTEAFF
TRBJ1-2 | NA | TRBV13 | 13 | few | TGTGCCAGCAGCCCCGGACAGAACTATGGCTACACCTTC | CASSPGQNYGYTF
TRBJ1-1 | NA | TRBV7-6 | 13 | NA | TGTGCCAGCAGCTCATACAGGAACACTGAAGCTTTCTTT | CASSSYRNTEAFF
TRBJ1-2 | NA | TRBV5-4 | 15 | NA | TGTGCCAGCAGGACGGACAGCTCCTCTAACTATGGCTACACCTTC | CASRTDSSSNYGYTF
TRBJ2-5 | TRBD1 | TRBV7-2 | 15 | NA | TGTGCCAGCAGCCCAGAAGGGACAGGGTTACAGACCCAGTACTTC | CASSPEGTGLQTQYF
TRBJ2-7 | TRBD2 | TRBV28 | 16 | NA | TGTGCCAGCAACCCCCGCGGAGCGGGGGGCCCCTACGAGCAGTACTTC | CASNPRGAGGPYEQYF
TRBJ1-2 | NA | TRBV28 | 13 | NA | TGTGCCAGCAGGGGGGGACCGGATTATGGCTACACCTTC | CASRGGPDYGYTF
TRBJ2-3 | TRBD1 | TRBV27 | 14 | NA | TGTGCCAGCAGTTCCAGGGGGCGCGGCTATACGCAGTATTTT | CASSSRGRGYTQYF
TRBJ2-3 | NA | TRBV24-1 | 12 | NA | TGTGCCACCGCAGGGGGCACAGATACGCAGTATTTT | CATAGGTDTQYF
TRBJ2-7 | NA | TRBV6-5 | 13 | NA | TGTGCCAGCCAAACAGATGTCTCCTACGAGCAGTACTTC | CASQTDVSYEQYF
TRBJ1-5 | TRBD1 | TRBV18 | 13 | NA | TGTGCCAGCTCACCACTAGGGGGCCAGCCCCAGCATTTT | CASSPLGGQPQHF
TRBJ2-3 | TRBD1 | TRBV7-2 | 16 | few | TGTGCCAGCAGCGTACAGGGGGCGCACGGCACAGATACGCAGTATTTT | CASSVQGAHGTDTQYF
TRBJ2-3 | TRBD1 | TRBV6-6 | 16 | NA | TGTGCCAGCACCGAAAGCAAGGGACAGACCACAGATACGCAGTATTTT | CASTESKGQTTDTQYF
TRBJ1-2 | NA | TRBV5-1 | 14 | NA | TGCGCCAGCAGCTTGCCTACTGGGGCCGTGAGCTACACCTTC | CASSLPTGAVSYTF
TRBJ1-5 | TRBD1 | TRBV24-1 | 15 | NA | TGTGCCACCCAACCGGGACAGGTGAGCAATCAGCCCCAGCATTTT | CATQPGQVSNQPQHF
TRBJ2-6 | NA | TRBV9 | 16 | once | TGTGCCAGCAGTTCTTCCAGGGCGCGAGGGGCCAACGTCCTGACTTTC | CASSSSRARGANVLTF
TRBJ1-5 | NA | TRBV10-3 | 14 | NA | TGTGCCATCAGTGACGCGGGGTGGGATCAGCCCCAGCATTTT | CAISDAGWDQPQHF